This T cell receptor (beta chain) originates from a study of technical replicates of blood from several donors. Generated by immunoSEQ multiplex PCR, the TCRdb table keeps only in-frame clones and is missing some. The table includes 65,000 to 80,000 clones, 95% to 98% detected once. Germline CDR1 and CDR2: MNHEY and SMNVEV (reference sequence). The CDR3 consists of 14 residues. Trimming took 7 bases from V and 2 from J; bases not matched to a gene: 6. Source material: T cells isolated from PBMCs. This sequence joins TRBV27 and TRBJ2-7; 9 nucleotides align to TRBD2. The source is a human donor in good health. CDR3 residues: CASTPSGGTYEQYF. The CDR3 nucleotides are TGTGCCAGCACCCCCAGCGGGGGGACCTACGAGCAGTACTTC.